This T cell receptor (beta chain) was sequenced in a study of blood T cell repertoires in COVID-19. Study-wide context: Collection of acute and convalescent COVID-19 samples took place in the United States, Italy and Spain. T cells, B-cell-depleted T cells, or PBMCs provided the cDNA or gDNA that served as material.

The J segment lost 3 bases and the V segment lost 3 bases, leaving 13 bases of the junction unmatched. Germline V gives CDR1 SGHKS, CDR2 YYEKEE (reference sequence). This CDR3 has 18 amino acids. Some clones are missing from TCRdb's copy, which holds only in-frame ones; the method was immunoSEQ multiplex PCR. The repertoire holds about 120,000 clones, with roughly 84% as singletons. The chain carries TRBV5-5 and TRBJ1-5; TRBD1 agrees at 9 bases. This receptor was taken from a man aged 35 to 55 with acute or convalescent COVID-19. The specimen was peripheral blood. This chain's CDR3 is CASSSSVVGTGTNQPQHF. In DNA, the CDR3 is TGTGCCAGCAGCTCCTCCGTGGTTGGGACAGGGACCAATCAGCCCCAGCATTTT. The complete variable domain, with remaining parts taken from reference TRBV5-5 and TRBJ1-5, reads DAGVTQSPTHLIKTRGQQVTLRCSPISGHKSVSWYQQVLGQGPQFIFQYYEKEERGRGNFPDRFSARQFPNYSSELNVNALLLGDSALYLCASSSSVVGTGTNQPQHFGDGTRLSIL.